This T cell receptor beta chain appears in the sequencing data of a study of beta chain features in type 1 diabetes. Whole-study results and caveats: Among all four CD4+ subsets, Type 1 diabetes patients had TCRB CDR3s that were moderately but significantly shorter.

Reverse transcribing all isolated RNA meant expressed TCRB transcripts were sequenced. TCRdb's table, derived via immunoSEQ multiplex PCR, lists solely in-frame clones and lacks some. The sample includes 150,000 to 200,000 clones, around 63% of them seen just once. Per germline, CDR1 SGHRS and CDR2 YFSETQ. This CDR3 is 16 amino acids long. V lost 1 base and J lost 0, with 14 bases in between. With respect to this clone: Its matching antigen is unknown.

V usage is TRBV5-1 and J usage is TRBJ2-7, with D perhaps matching TRBD1 (6 bases). Sequencing input: naive CD4+ T cells from blood. This clonotype originated in a man under 40 with type 1 diabetes. CDR3 in DNA: TGCGCCAGCAGCTTGACAGGGATCCCCTACTCCTACGAGCAGTACTTC. Translated: CASSLTGIPYSYEQYF.